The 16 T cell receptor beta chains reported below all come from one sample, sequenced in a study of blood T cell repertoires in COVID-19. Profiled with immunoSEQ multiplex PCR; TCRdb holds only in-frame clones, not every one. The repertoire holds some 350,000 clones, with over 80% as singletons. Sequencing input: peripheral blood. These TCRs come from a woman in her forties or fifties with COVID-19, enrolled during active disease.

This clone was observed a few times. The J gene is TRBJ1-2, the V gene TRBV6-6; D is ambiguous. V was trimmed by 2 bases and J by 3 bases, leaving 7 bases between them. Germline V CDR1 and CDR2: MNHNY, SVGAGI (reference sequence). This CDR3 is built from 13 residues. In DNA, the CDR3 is TGTGCCAGCAGTTACGAGGAGGACTATGGCTACACCTTC. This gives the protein CASSYEEDYGYTF.

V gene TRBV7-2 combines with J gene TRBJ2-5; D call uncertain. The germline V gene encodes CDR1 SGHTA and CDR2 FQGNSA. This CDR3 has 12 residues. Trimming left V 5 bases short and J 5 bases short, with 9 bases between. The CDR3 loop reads CASSRAVETQYF. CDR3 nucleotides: TGTGCCAGCAGCCGCGCTGTGGAGACCCAGTACTTC.

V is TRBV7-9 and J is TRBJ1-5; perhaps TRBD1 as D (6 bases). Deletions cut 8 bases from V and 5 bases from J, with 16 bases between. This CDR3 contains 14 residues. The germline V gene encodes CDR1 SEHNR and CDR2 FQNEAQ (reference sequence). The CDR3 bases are TGTGCCAGCGGGTTGGGGGGCGCCCATCAGCCCCAGCATTTT. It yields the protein CASGLGGAHQPQHF.

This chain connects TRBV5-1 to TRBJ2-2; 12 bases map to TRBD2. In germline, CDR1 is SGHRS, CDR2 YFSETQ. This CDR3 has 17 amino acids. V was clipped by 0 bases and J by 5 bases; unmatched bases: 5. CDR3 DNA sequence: TGCGCCAGCAGCTTGGGAGGACTAGCGGGGTATACCGGGGAGCTGTTTTTT. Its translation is CASSLGGLAGYTGELFF.

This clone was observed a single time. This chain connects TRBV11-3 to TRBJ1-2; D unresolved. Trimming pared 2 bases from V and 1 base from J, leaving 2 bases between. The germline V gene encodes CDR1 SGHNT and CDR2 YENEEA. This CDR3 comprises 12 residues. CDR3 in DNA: TGTGCCAGCAGCTTACGTAACTATGGCTACACCTTC. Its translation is CASSLRNYGYTF.

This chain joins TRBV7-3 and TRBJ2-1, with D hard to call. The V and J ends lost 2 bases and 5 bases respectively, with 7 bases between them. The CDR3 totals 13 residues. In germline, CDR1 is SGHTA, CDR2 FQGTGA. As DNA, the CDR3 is TGTGCCAGCAGCTTATCAGGAAACAATGAGCAGTTCTTC. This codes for CASSLSGNNEQFF.

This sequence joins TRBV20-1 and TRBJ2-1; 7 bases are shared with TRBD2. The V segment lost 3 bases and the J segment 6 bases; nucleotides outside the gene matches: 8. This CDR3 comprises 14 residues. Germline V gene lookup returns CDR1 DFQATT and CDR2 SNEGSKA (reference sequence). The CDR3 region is CSASFERGLNEQFF. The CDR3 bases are TGCAGTGCTAGTTTCGAGCGGGGTCTCAATGAGCAGTTCTTC.

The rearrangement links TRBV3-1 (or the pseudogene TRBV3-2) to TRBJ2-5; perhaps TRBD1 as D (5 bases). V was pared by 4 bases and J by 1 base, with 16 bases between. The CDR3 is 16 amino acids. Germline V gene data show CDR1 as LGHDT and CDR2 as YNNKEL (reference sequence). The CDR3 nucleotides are TGTGCCAGCAGCCTTGACAGAGGTGGCCTCCAAGAGACCCAGTACTTC. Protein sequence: CASSLDRGGLQETQYF.

The CDR3 DNA sequence: TGTGCCAGCAGCGAGACGGGCAGGGGGCACTACGAGCAGTACTTC. Its translation is CASSETGRGHYEQYF. The chain joins TRBV28 to TRBJ2-7; 8 bases line up with TRBD1. Losses at the gene ends were 6 bases for V and 3 bases for J; bases not matched to a gene: 10. The CDR3 is 15 residues long. The germline V gene has CDR1 MDHEN and CDR2 SYDVKM.

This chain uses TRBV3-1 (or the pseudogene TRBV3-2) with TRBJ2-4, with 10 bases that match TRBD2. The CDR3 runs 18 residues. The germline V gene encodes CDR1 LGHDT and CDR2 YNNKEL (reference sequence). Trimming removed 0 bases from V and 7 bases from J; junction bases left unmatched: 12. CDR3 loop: CASSQDGEREGRGNIQYF. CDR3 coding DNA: TGTGCCAGCAGCCAAGATGGCGAGCGGGAGGGAAGAGGGAACATTCAGTACTTC.

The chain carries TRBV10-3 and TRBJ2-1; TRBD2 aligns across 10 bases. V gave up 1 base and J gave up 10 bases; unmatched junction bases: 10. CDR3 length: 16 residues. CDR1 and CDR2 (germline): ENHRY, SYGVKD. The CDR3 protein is CAISEYVAGGSNEQFF. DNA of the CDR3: TGTGCCATCAGTGAGTATGTAGCGGGAGGATCAAACGAGCAGTTCTTC.

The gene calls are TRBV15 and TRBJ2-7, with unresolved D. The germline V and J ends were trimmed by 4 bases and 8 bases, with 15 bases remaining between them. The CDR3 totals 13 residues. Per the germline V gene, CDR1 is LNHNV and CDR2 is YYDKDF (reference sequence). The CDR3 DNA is TGTGCCACCAGCATCGGAGAATTACGCAAGCAGTACTTC. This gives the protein CATSIGELRKQYF. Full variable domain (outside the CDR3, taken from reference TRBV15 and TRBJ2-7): DAMVIQNPRYQVTQFGKPVTLSCSQTLNHNVMYWYQQKSSQAPKLLFHYYDKDFNNEADTPDNFQSRRPNTSFCFLDIRSPGLGDTAMYLCATSIGELRKQYFGPGTRLTVT.

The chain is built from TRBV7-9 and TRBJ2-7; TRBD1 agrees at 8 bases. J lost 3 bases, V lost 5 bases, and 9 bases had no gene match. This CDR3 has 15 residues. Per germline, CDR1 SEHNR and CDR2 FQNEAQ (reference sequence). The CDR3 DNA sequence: TGTGCCAGCAGCGCTACGAGACAGGGGAACTACGAGCAGTACTTC. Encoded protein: CASSATRQGNYEQYF.

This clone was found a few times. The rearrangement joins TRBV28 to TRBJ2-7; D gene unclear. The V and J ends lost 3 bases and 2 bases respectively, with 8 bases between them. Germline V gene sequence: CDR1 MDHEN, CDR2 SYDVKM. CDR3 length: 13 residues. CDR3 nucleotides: TGTGCCAGCAGTTTGTCAGGAACCTACGAGCAGTACTTC. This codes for CASSLSGTYEQYF.

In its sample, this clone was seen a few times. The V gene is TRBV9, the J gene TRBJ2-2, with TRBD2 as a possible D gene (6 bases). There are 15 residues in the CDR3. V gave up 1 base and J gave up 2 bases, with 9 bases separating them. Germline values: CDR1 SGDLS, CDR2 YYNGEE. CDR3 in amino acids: CASSVSGLNTGELFF. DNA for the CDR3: TGTGCCAGCAGCGTATCGGGACTTAACACCGGGGAGCTGTTTTTT.

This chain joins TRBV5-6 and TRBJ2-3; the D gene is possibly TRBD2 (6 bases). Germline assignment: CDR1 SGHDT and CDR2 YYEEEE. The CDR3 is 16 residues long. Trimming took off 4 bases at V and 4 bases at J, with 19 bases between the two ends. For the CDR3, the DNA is TGTGCCAGCAGCGAGACGGGACTGCCTGGTCCAGATACGCAGTATTTT. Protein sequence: CASSETGLPGPDTQYF.